The clone carrying this T cell receptor beta chain was found many times. Trimming stripped 2 bases from V and 2 bases from J, with 7 bases between. Germline V gene sequence: CDR1 MNHEY, CDR2 SVGEGT. This CDR3 has 13 amino acids. Sequencing libraries for TCR beta were prepared with iRepertoire HTBI primers and Arm-PCR of CDR3 regions. TCRdb redid the calling of the multiplex PCR reads with MiXCR, one entry per CDR3 protein. Of about 460,000 distinct CDR3 sequences in the sample, roughly 22% were seen once. The time point was: persistent/refractory GD, antithyroid drugs over 5 years with positive TRAb. PBMC RNA was the source of the TCR library. This sample stems from a study of regulatory T cells in long-lasting Graves disease.

The chain employs TRBV6-2 or TRBV6-3 and TRBJ2-7, with D perhaps matching TRBD1 (5 bases). Sequences were derived from peripheral blood mononuclear cells (PBMCs), sampled when the disease was refractory, from a patient treated with antithyroid drugs. This TCR came from a female donor with Graves disease. The CDR3 region has the DNA TGTGCCAGCAGTTACGCCAGGGCCTACGAGCAGTACTTC. Translation: CASSYARAYEQYF.